A single sample gave rise to the 13 T cell receptor beta chains below, sequenced in a study of T-cell reconstitution after alpha-beta-depleted transplantation in children. Unique molecular identifiers were incorporated into the prepared TCRbeta library. A single record per CDR3 protein comes from TCRdb applying MiXCR to the PCR reads. The sample consists of about 600,000 distinct CDR3 sequences, over 9.5% of them appearing once. This material consisted of PBMCs from the stem cell graft donor, taken from the stem cell graft. The origin of the receptors is a human donor who donated a stem cell graft to a child with acute myeloid leukemia.

The chain is built from TRBV30 and TRBJ2-1; 10 nucleotides align to TRBD1. This CDR3 spans 19 amino acids. In germline, CDR1 is GTSNPN, CDR2 SVGIG (reference sequence). V trimming: 3 bases; J trimming: 0 bases; junction bases outside the gene matches: 14. The CDR3 loop is CAWSLGQGTYKISYNEQFF. The CDR3 nucleotides read TGTGCCTGGAGCCTGGGACAGGGGACATACAAAATCTCCTACAATGAGCAGTTCTTC. Using reference TRBV30 and TRBJ2-1 for the parts outside the CDR3, the full variable domain is SQTIHQWPATLVQPVGSPLSLECTVEGTSNPNLYWYRQAAGRGLQLLFYSVGIGQISSEVPQNLSASRPQDRQFILSSKKLLLSDSGFYLCAWSLGQGTYKISYNEQFFGPGTRLTVL.

The chain recombines TRBV4-3 with TRBJ2-1, with TRBD2 as a possible D gene (6 bases). CDR1 LGHNA and CDR2 YSLEER come from the germline V gene. V lost 2 bases to trimming and J lost 0 bases, with 17 bases between them. CDR3 size: 18 residues. The CDR3 protein is CASSQTGTGQSSYNEQFF. The CDR3, as DNA: TGCGCCAGCAGCCAAACGGGGACTGGTCAAAGCTCCTACAATGAGCAGTTCTTC.

In its sample, this clonotype was seen many times. The chain couples TRBV27 to TRBJ2-7, with no clear D. V was trimmed by 5 bases and J by 3 bases, leaving 11 bases between them. CDR3 length: 13 residues. The germline V gene has CDR1 MNHEY and CDR2 SMNVEV (reference sequence). The DNA for the CDR3 is TGTGCCAGCAGTCCGTCCTTTAGCTACGAGCAGTACTTC. This translates into CASSPSFSYEQYF.

This chain connects TRBV12-3 or TRBV12-4 to TRBJ2-5, with 8 bases that match TRBD1. Trimming at V came to 1 base and at J to 5 bases, leaving 6 bases not matched to a gene. The CDR3 covers 15 residues. The CDR3 DNA sequence: TGTGCCAGCAGTTTAGGGGCAGGGGGCCTCGAGACCCAGTACTTC. Its translation: CASSLGAGGLETQYF.

This sequence joins TRBV4-2 and TRBJ2-7; 9 nucleotides line up with TRBD2. Trimming at V came to 9 bases and at J to 2 bases, leaving 8 bases not matched to a gene. CDR3 length: 14 amino acids. Germline CDR1 is LGHNA and CDR2 is YNFKEQ. CDR3 amino acids: CASALREGPYEQYF. The CDR3 nucleotides read TGTGCCAGTGCGTTGCGGGAGGGTCCCTACGAGCAGTACTTC.

This clonotype was found a few times. The chain couples TRBV20-1 to TRBJ2-5, with 8 bases aligning to TRBD1. The trim removed 6 bases at V and 6 bases at J, leaving 12 bases unmatched. Germline CDR1 DFQATT, CDR2 SNEGSKA (reference sequence). The CDR3 consists of 14 residues. This CDR3 reads CSAARTGLVKTQYF. In DNA, the CDR3 is TGCAGTGCCGCTCGGACAGGGTTGGTGAAGACCCAGTACTTC.

This clonotype turned up a few times. The chain joins TRBV7-2 to TRBJ2-3; no clear D. This CDR3 is 13 amino acids long. V lost 9 bases, J lost 2 bases, and 12 bases lay in between. Germline CDR1 reads SGHTA; CDR2 reads FQGNSA. CDR3 bases: TGTGCCAGTACCCCCCTTTCCACAGATACGCAGTATTTT. It yields the protein CASTPLSTDTQYF.

This clonotype was recorded many times. This chain links TRBV10-3 with TRBJ2-1, with D tentatively TRBD2 (5 bases). V was pared by 0 bases and J by 1 base, with 13 bases between. This CDR3 region has 17 residues. CDR1 is ENHRY, CDR2 SYGVKD, per germline. The CDR3 is CAISESKSSRSYNEQFF. CDR3 nucleotide sequence: TGTGCCATCAGTGAGTCGAAGTCTAGCCGGTCCTACAATGAGCAGTTCTTC.

This clonotype occurred a few times. The chain carries TRBV29-1 and TRBJ2-2, with D possibly being TRBD2 (6 bases). The CDR3 loop spans 17 amino acids. Germline loops: CDR1 SQVTM, CDR2 ANQGSEA. V dropped 1 base and J dropped 6 bases, with 21 bases sitting between them. The CDR3 is CSVEGELGGRKAGELFF. The CDR3 DNA follows: TGCAGCGTTGAAGGAGAACTTGGAGGGAGGAAAGCCGGGGAGCTGTTTTTT.

This clonotype was counted many times. V is TRBV12-3 or TRBV12-4 and J is TRBJ2-1; D not certain. The germline V and J ends were trimmed by 3 bases and 6 bases, with 15 bases remaining between them. The CDR3 extends over 15 amino acids. DNA for the CDR3: TGTGCCAGCAGTTTGACTCCCGCAGCTGGCAATGAGCAGTTCTTC. Encoded protein: CASSLTPAAGNEQFF.

The chain links TRBV20-1 to TRBJ1-1; tentatively, D is TRBD1 (6 bases). V was pared by 1 base and J by 1 base, with 16 bases between. CDR1 is DFQATT, CDR2 SNEGSKA, per germline (reference sequence). CDR3 size: 16 residues. For the CDR3, the DNA is TGCAGTGCTAGAGTCCTGGGGGGGGCCAAGAACACTGAAGCTTTCTTT. It codes for CSARVLGGAKNTEAFF.

The V call is TRBV6-1, the J call TRBJ2-1; 11 bases line up with TRBD2. Germline values: CDR1 MNHNS, CDR2 SASEGT. V was pared by 7 bases and J by 4 bases, with 6 bases of the junction left unmatched. CDR3 length equals 15 residues. This CDR3 reads CASTGTSGLYNEQFF. The CDR3 DNA reads TGTGCCAGCACTGGGACTAGCGGCCTTTACAATGAGCAGTTCTTC.

The chain carries TRBV30 and TRBJ2-5; D remains unclear. Looked up from germline, CDR1 is GTSNPN and CDR2 is SVGIG (reference sequence). V shed 8 bases and J shed 5 bases, with 12 bases lying between them. There are 11 residues in the CDR3. The CDR3 DNA is TGTGCCAGAAAAGGGCCGGAGACCCAGTACTTC. It is translated as CARKGPETQYF.